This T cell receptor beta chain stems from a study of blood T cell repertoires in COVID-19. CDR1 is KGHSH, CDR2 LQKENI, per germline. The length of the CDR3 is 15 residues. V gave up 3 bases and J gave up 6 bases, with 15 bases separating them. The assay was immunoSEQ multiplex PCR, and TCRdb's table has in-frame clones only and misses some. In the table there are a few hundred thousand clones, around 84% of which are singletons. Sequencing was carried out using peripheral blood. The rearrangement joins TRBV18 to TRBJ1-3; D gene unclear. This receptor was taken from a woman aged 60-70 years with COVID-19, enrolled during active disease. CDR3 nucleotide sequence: TGTGCCAGCTCACCCATCAGGCAATCCCCAAACACCATATATTTT. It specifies CASSPIRQSPNTIYF. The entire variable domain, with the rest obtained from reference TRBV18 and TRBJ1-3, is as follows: NAGVMQNPRHLVRRRGQEARLRCSPMKGHSHVYWYRQLPEEGLKFMVYLQKENIIDESGMPKERFSAEFPKEGPSILRIQQVVRGDSAAYFCASSPIRQSPNTIYFGEGSWLTVV.